This T cell receptor beta chain was sequenced in a study of T cell repertoires in cytomegalovirus infection. This clonotype was recorded at least ten times. Antigen: not known. TCRdb redid the calling of the reads with MiXCR, one entry per CDR3 protein. The profile shows over 120,000 distinct CDR3 sequences, roughly 32% of them singletons. This clonotype was sampled from a human donor in good health (CMV status not recorded). Some clones in this sample may be carry-over from other donors' samples. This specimen consisted of CD8+ T cells from cultured PBMCs, obtained from culture after CMV antigen stimulation.

For the CDR3, the DNA is TGCAGTGCTAGAGATATCCGAGTCGGGGAATGGGGAGATACGCAGTATTTT. Protein: CSARDIRVGEWGDTQYF. The rearrangement joins TRBV20-1 to TRBJ2-3; weak D call: TRBD2 (5 bases). The CDR3 loop spans 17 amino acids. Trimming stripped 0 bases from V and 5 bases from J, with 21 bases between. The germline CDR1 and CDR2 sequences are DFQATT and SNEGSKA (reference sequence).